The entry below describes one T cell receptor (beta chain). The antigen is not known. This sample's time point: week 5, during vaccination. All doses held 300 ug of mutant IDH1 20-mer peptide, with topical imiquimod. There were new WHO grade 3 or 4 astrocytomas in the donors, and these were IDH1-mutant and ATRX-lost. Repertoires were generated with immunoSEQ multiplex PCR, while TCRdb's copy carries only in-frame clones and drops some. The sample includes about 83,000 clones, 91% of them seen just once. These data come from a study of a mutant IDH1 vaccine in newly diagnosed glioma. Overall study results and limits: No link was apparently found between pseudoprogression and changes in top peripheral T cell clonotypes.

CDR1 is MNHEY, CDR2 SMNVEV, per germline (reference sequence). There are 14 residues in the CDR3. J gave up 15 bases and V 5 bases, and 11 bases lay outside the gene matches. The sequences come from PBMCs, collected from a glioma patient whose treatment included an IDH1 peptide vaccine. This receptor was taken from a woman between 45 and 65 years old with glioma. This chain uses TRBV27 with TRBJ2-3, with 13 bases matching TRBD2. This chain's CDR3 is CASSGTSGRASKYF. The CDR3 DNA is TGTGCCAGCAGTGGAACTAGCGGGAGGGCCTCTAAATATTTT.